This T cell receptor (beta chain) is from a study of shared clonotypes between healthy human individuals. Findings and limits, study-wide: Naive subsets usually exceeded memory subsets in estimated richness. Expectations were that clonotype sharing among donors would be affected by sequencing depth. In a handful of donors, around 5.5% of naive CD4 clonotypes appeared in common.

A CD45RA-negative memory subset and a CD45RA+ naive subset were separated from the CD4+ cells. With regard to this clone: As yet, its antigen is unknown.

Method: immunoSEQ multiplex PCR; TCRdb's copy keeps in-frame clones and lacks some. The sample contains some 2.4 million clones, over 85% of which appear only once. V was pared by 4 bases and J by 3 bases, with 3 bases of the junction left unmatched. The CDR3 loop spans 14 amino acids. Per germline, CDR1 SGHDT and CDR2 YYEEEE. The specimen sequenced was naive CD4+ T cells from PBMCs. Subset in this sample: CD45RA+ positively selected. V usage is TRBV5-6 and J usage is TRBJ2-2, with 7 bases that match TRBD2. This TCR was sampled from a man aged 18 to 30 in good health. Some clones in this sample may be carry-over from other donors' samples. CDR3 nucleotides: TGTGCCAGCAGCGGGAGGGCCCACACCGGGGAGCTGTTTTTT. This codes for CASSGRAHTGELFF. Using reference TRBV5-6 and TRBJ2-2 for the parts outside the CDR3, the full variable domain is DAGVTQSPTHLIKTRGQQVTLRCSPKSGHDTVSWYQQALGQGPQFIFQYYEEEERQRGNFPDRFSGHQFPNYSSELNVNALLLGDSALYLCASSGRAHTGELFFGEGSRLTVL.